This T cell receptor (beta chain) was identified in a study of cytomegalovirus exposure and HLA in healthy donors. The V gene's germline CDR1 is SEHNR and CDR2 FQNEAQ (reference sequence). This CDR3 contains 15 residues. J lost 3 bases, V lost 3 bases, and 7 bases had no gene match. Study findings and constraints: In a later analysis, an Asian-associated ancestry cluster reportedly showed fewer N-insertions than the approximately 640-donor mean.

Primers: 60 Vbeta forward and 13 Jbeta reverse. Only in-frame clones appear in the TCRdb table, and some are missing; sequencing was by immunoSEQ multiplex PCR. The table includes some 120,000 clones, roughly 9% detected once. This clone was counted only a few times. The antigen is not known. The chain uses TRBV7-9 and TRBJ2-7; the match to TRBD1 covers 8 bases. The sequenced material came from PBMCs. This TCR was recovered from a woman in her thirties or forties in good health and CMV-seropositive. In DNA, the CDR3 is TGTGCCAGCAGCTTTACCGGACAGGGTGACTACGAGCAGTACTTC. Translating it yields CASSFTGQGDYEQYF.